This T cell receptor (beta chain) was captured in a study of blood T cells in healthy people across ages. PCR was performed a second time for roughly 7 to 12 cycles using a sample-barcoded 5' primer and a J-beta primer mix. TCRdb itself ran the 5' RACE reads through MiXCR, one entry per CDR3 protein. The sample has more than 650,000 distinct CDR3 sequences, approximately 21% seen once. Unmatched junction bases numbered 5, after V lost 5 bases and J lost 3 bases. The CDR3 is 14 residues long. In germline, CDR1 is LNHDA, CDR2 SQIVND (reference sequence). Per individual sample, total RNA of at least 5 micrograms was extracted. Overall study results and limits: Across the age range, TCR beta diversity per million T cells fell in a roughly linear way.

As for this clonotype: Its matching antigen is unknown.

The V and J genes are TRBV19 and TRBJ1-2, with 8 nucleotides matching TRBD1. This receptor was taken from a man aged 65 to 79 in good health. The material sequenced was blood. The CDR3 loop reads CASSYGQGDYGYTF. The DNA of the CDR3 is TGTGCCAGTAGTTACGGACAGGGAGACTATGGCTACACCTTC.